This T cell receptor (beta chain) was obtained from a study of T cell responses to AZD1222 COVID-19 vaccine. The study's findings and limits: Donors were largely white British and mainly female; clonal diversity was possibly underestimated. None of the repertoires were sampled until the peak T cell response had passed.

The CDR3 spans 13 residues. V dropped 11 bases and J dropped 4 bases, with 15 bases sitting between them. The germline V gene encodes CDR1 MDHEN and CDR2 SYDVKM. Profiling relied on immunoSEQ multiplex PCR, and the TCRdb table lists in-frame clones only, not all of them. In the table there are about 140,000 clones, about 86% of which are singletons. This clone was seen just once. Antigen: not known. The material sequenced was peripheral blood, taken 28 days after the second AZD1222 dose. The V gene is TRBV28, the J gene TRBJ1-5; no firm D call. The sequence was collected from an adult who received the AZD1222 COVID-19 vaccine. The CDR3 reads CAAGSVGNQPQHF. CDR3 in DNA: TGTGCCGCCGGGAGTGTCGGAAATCAGCCCCAGCATTTT. The full variable domain, its missing parts supplied by reference TRBV28 and TRBJ1-5, is DVKVTQSSRYLVKRTGEKVFLECVQDMDHENMFWYRQDPGLGLRLIYFSYDVKMKEKGDIPEGYSVSREKKERFSLILESASTNQTSMYLCAAGSVGNQPQHFGDGTRLSIL.